This T cell receptor (beta chain) is from a study of technical replicates of blood from four donors. Germline values: CDR1 LGHNT, CDR2 FRNRAP. Trimming removed 3 bases at V and 8 bases at J, with 13 bases between. The CDR3 has 13 residues. Only in-frame clones appear in the TCRdb table, and some are missing; sequencing was by immunoSEQ multiplex PCR. The profile shows roughly 50,000 clones, 93% of them singletons. The sample comprised PBMCs. This sequence joins TRBV12-5 and TRBJ1-2, with D unresolved. This sequence originates from a human donor in good health. Some clones in this sample may be carry-over from other donors' samples. CDR3 DNA sequence: TGTGCTAGTGGTTTATCCGAGGGATTAGGCTACACCTTC. Its protein is CASGLSEGLGYTF.